The TCR beta chain under discussion was sequenced for a study of blood T cell repertoires in COVID-19. Study-level information: Sample material is recorded as cDNA or gDNA derived from T cells, B-cell-depleted T cells, or PBMCs.

The CDR3 runs to 14 residues. V lost 3 bases to trimming and J lost 2 bases, with 7 bases between them. CDR1 and CDR2 (germline): SNHLY, FYNNEI. Source study methods: Researchers report that nucleated cell counts were estimated from reference gene primer amplification. TCRdb's table, derived via immunoSEQ multiplex PCR, lists solely in-frame clones and lacks some. V and J calls and clone size come straight from that table; D and trimming were deduced from the DNA. The table lists a few hundred thousand clones, almost 90% of them singletons. The chain employs TRBV2 and TRBJ1-4; D unresolved. The specimen sequenced was peripheral blood. The receptor's source is a woman aged 55-69 years with COVID-19, enrolled during active disease. The CDR3 region has the DNA TGTGCCAGCAGTGATGGGCGTACTAATGAAAAACTGTTTTTT. Its protein is CASSDGRTNEKLFF. Filled out from reference TRBV2 and TRBJ1-4, the complete variable domain reads EPEVTQTPSHQVTQMGQEVILRCVPISNHLYFYWYRQILGQKVEFLVSFYNNEISEKSEIFDDQFSVERPDGSNFTLKIRSTKLEDSAMYFCASSDGRTNEKLFFGSGTQLSVL.